This TCR beta chain is drawn from a study of human CD8 memory T cell subsets. Germline V gene sequence: CDR1 SNHLY, CDR2 FYNNEI. V lost 7 bases and J lost 5; bases outside the gene matches: 1. The CDR3 consists of 12 residues. This clonotype has at least ten counts. TCR beta libraries were made by UMI-labeled 5' RACE. Using its own MiXCR run on the 5' RACE reads, TCRdb lists one record per CDR3 protein. The sample has roughly 8,000 distinct CDR3 sequences; 3.9% are singletons. This sequence joins TRBV2 and TRBJ2-5; 10 bases map to TRBD2. This TCR came from a human donor in good health. Specimen: CD8+ T cells from PBMCs. CDR3 bases: TGTGCCAGCACGGGACTAGCGGAGACCCAGTACTTC. Protein product: CASTGLAETQYF.